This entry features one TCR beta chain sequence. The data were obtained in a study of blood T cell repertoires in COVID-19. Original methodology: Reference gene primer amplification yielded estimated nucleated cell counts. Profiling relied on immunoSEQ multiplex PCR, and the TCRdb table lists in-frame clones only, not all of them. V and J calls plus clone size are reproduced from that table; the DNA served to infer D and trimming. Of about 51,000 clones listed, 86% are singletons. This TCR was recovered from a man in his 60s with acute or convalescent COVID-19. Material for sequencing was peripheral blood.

The CDR3 DNA is TGCGCCAGCAGCCAAGATGGGGTAACAGCGGATGAAAAACTGTTTTTT. Its translation: CASSQDGVTADEKLFF. This rearrangement joins TRBV4-3 to TRBJ1-4; D remains unclear. CDR1 LGHNA and CDR2 YSLEER come from the germline V gene. V lost 0 bases and J lost 6, with 14 bases in between. CDR3 length equals 16 residues.